Listed below are T cell receptor beta chains from one sample, sequenced in a study of T cell responses to AZD1222 COVID-19 vaccine. Repertoires were generated with immunoSEQ multiplex PCR, while TCRdb's copy carries only in-frame clones and drops some. The sample contains around 100,000 clones, around 90% of which appear only once. The sample consisted of peripheral blood, taken on day 0 of AZD1222 vaccination. These TCRs come from an adult in good health. The CDR3 runs from the conserved cysteine through the conserved F or W. A D gene is named only where the DNA matches it firmly. Clone size is given for some rows only: seen once, a few or many times, or a class if the clone is expanded.

D gene,V gene,clone size,J gene,CDR3 DNA,CDR3 protein
.,TRBV19,.,TRBJ2-7,TGTGCCAGTAGTATTCCGGAACAACCTCCCTACGAGCAGTACTTC,CASSIPEQPPYEQYF
TRBD2,TRBV2,.,TRBJ2-3,TGTGCCAGCAGAATTGAGCGGGGGGGGAGTAGTCCGCAGTATTTT,CASRIERGGSSPQYF
.,TRBV10-3,.,TRBJ1-5,TGTGCCATCACCAAGGAAACGGATCAGCCCCAGCATTTT,CAITKETDQPQHF
.,TRBV30,.,TRBJ1-1,TGTGCCTACGGACGGGGGGCTTATACTGAAGCTTTCTTT,CAYGRGAYTEAFF
.,TRBV29-1,.,TRBJ1-2,TGCAGCGTCCCCTTCGGCTCAGGGGTCGGCTACACCTTC,CSVPFGSGVGYTF
TRBD1,TRBV2,.,TRBJ2-4,TGTGCCAGCAGGCCAAGGACAGGGGATGAGGGGAACATTCAGTACTTC,CASRPRTGDEGNIQYF
TRBD1,TRBV2,.,TRBJ2-7,TGTGCCAGCACCAACCCGATAGGGACAGTCTCCTACGAGCAGTACTTC,CASTNPIGTVSYEQYF
.,TRBV4-1,.,TRBJ1-6,TGCGCCAGCAGCTCCGCCCAGAGCTCCTATAATTCACCCCTCCACTTT,CASSSAQSSYNSPLHF
.,TRBV30,.,TRBJ1-4,TGTGCCTGGAGTACGGCAGCTCGGGGTGAAAAACTGTTTTTT,CAWSTAARGEKLFF
.,TRBV4-1,.,TRBJ2-7,TGCGCCAGCAGCCAAGTAGGCGTCTACGAGCAGTACTTC,CASSQVGVYEQYF
TRBD1,TRBV4-3,.,TRBJ2-3,TGCGCCAGCAGCCAAGAGATTGGGACAGGGGCAGATACGCAGTATTTT,CASSQEIGTGADTQYF
.,TRBV18,.,TRBJ2-2,TGTGCCAGCGGGCCCTACGGGTCGCCGAGCACCGGGGAGCTGTTTTTT,CASGPYGSPSTGELFF
.,TRBV4-3,few,TRBJ1-2,TGCGCCAGCAGCCAAGAATCCCCCGGGAGTAACTATGGCTACACCTTC,CASSQESPGSNYGYTF
.,TRBV18,.,TRBJ1-4,TGTGCCAGCTCACCAGAACAGACTAATGAAAAACTGTTTTTT,CASSPEQTNEKLFF
.,TRBV12-3/TRBV12-4,.,TRBJ1-1,TGTGCCAGCAGTTACCCCGGGGACACTGAAGCTTTCTTT,CASSYPGDTEAFF
TRBD1,TRBV18,.,TRBJ2-5,TGTGCCAGCTCACCGGGACAGGGTGAGACCCAGTACTTC,CASSPGQGETQYF
.,TRBV11-2,.,TRBJ2-7,TGTGCCAGCAGCTTAGATCATTTCCGACAGAAAAGAACCTACGAGCAGTACTTC,CASSLDHFRQKRTYEQYF
TRBD1,TRBV6-5,.,TRBJ1-1,TGTGCCAGCAGCTCCCAGGGGGACACTGAAGCTTTCTTT,CASSSQGDTEAFF
TRBD2,TRBV5-1,few,TRBJ2-7,TGCGCCAGCAGCTTAGCCAGCGGGGGGGCCTACGAGCAGTACTTC,CASSLASGGAYEQYF
TRBD1,TRBV3-1/TRBV3-2,.,TRBJ1-1,TGTGCCAGCAGCCGAAACAGGGGCAGCACTGAAGCTTTCTTT,CASSRNRGSTEAFF
.,TRBV6-7,.,TRBJ1-1,TGTGCCAGCAGTAATGGACAGCGGGGTGTTGGCACTGAAGCTTTCTTT,CASSNGQRGVGTEAFF
.,TRBV7-8,.,TRBJ1-1,TGTGCCAGCAGCTTTGCGGGCACTGAAGCTTTCTTT,CASSFAGTEAFF
.,TRBV30,.,TRBJ2-7,TGTGCCTGGAGTGTGGCCGGGGCCAACGAGCAGTACTTC,CAWSVAGANEQYF
.,TRBV2,.,TRBJ1-1,TGTGCCAGCAGTGTACAGACGAACACTGAAGCTTTCTTT,CASSVQTNTEAFF
.,TRBV14,.,TRBJ2-3,TGTGCCAGCAGCCAAGACCGCGGGGGCGCAGATACGCAGTATTTT,CASSQDRGGADTQYF
.,TRBV2,.,TRBJ1-2,TGTGCCAGCAGTGATCTGGTAGACTATGGCTACACCTTC,CASSDLVDYGYTF
.,TRBV19,once,TRBJ2-1,TGTGCCAGTAGCGGGGGGCTCCCCCCCTACAATGAGCAGTTCTTC,CASSGGLPPYNEQFF
.,TRBV29-1,.,TRBJ2-7,TGCAGCGTTGAAACGGGACCCTACGAGCAGTACTTC,CSVETGPYEQYF
.,TRBV19,.,TRBJ2-1,TGTGCCAGTAGTATCTGGGGGAGTGACAATGAGCAGTTCTTC,CASSIWGSDNEQFF
.,TRBV6-4,.,TRBJ2-1,TGTGCCAGCAGAGTCGACAGCTCCTACAATGAGCAGTTCTTC,CASRVDSSYNEQFF
TRBD2,TRBV5-1,.,TRBJ2-1,TGCGCCAGCAGCGAGACTAGCGACGATGAGCAGTTCTTC,CASSETSDDEQFF
TRBD1,TRBV5-3,once,TRBJ2-7,TGTGCCAGAAGCTTGCGGACAGGGCGAGAGCAGTACTTC,CARSLRTGREQYF
TRBD2,TRBV7-7,.,TRBJ2-2,TGTGCTAGCAGCCTGGGGACTAGCGACACCGGGGAGCTGTTTTTT,CASSLGTSDTGELFF
TRBD2,TRBV9,.,TRBJ2-2,TGTGCCAGCAGCGTAGGTAGCGGGGTCGACGGGGAGCTGTTTTTT,CASSVGSGVDGELFF
.,TRBV5-4,few,TRBJ1-1,TGTGCCAGCAGCGCTAAACAGCAAGGTTTAGCTAAAGCTTTCTTT,CASSAKQQGLAKAFF
.,TRBV18,.,TRBJ1-2,TGTGCCAGCTCCCGCCAGACCCGGGACCTTGGCTACACCTTC,CASSRQTRDLGYTF
.,TRBV2,.,TRBJ2-1,TGTGCCAGCGGAATTACGGATACTGAGCAGTTCTTC,CASGITDTEQFF
.,TRBV11-2,once,TRBJ1-5,TGTGCCAGCAGCTGGGGTGGTGGTTATAGCAATCAGCCCCAGCATTTT,CASSWGGGYSNQPQHF
.,TRBV2,.,TRBJ1-1,TGTGCCAGCCCAGGTCCCATGGTTGGGGACACTGAAGCTTTCTTT,CASPGPMVGDTEAFF
.,TRBV7-3,once,TRBJ2-3,TGTGCCAGCAGCCCCGCCAGCACAGATACGCAGTATTTT,CASSPASTDTQYF
.,TRBV6-5,.,TRBJ1-3,TGTGCCAGCAGTTCCTTAGGTCGAGGAAACACCATATATTTT,CASSSLGRGNTIYF
.,TRBV7-2,.,TRBJ1-1,TGTGCCAGCAGCTCGGCAAGAACAGTGAACACTGAAGCTTTCTTT,CASSSARTVNTEAFF
.,TRBV9,.,TRBJ2-7,TGTGCCAGCAGCGCCGGCTCCTACGAGCAGTACTTC,CASSAGSYEQYF
.,TRBV13,.,TRBJ1-2,TGTGCCAGCAGCTTGACAAACTATGGCTACACCTTC,CASSLTNYGYTF
.,TRBV27,once,TRBJ1-4,TGTGCCAGCGGGGCCTTTGCAACTAATGAAAAACTGTTTTTT,CASGAFATNEKLFF
.,TRBV4-3,.,TRBJ1-4,TGCGCCAGCAGCCTAACCCCGGGGCAACTGTTTTTT,CASSLTPGQLFF
.,TRBV18,.,TRBJ1-1,TGTGCCAGCTCACCACTCTATGATGTCACTGAAGCTTTCTTT,CASSPLYDVTEAFF
.,TRBV7-2,.,TRBJ1-2,TGTGCCAGCAGCTTTCCCCGGGACACCTATGGCTACACCTTC,CASSFPRDTYGYTF
TRBD1,TRBV7-2,.,TRBJ1-1,TGTGCCAGCAGCCCGAACTTCTTGACAGGGGCTGGCACTGAAGCTTTCTTT,CASSPNFLTGAGTEAFF